This record covers a single T cell receptor (beta chain). Preparation of the TCRbeta library used unique molecular identifiers. TCRdb passed the PCR reads through MiXCR, listing each CDR3 protein once. This table holds fewer than 400,000 distinct CDR3 sequences, roughly 21% found once. The sample belongs to a study of T-cell reconstitution after alpha-beta-depleted transplantation in children. CDR3 size: 13 residues. The V gene's germline CDR1 is SGHRS and CDR2 YFSETQ. V lost 4 bases and J 7 bases, leaving 15 bases between the germline ends. This chain uses TRBV5-1 with TRBJ2-7; D is undetermined. The source material was PBMCs, mostly from graft donor cells, sampled 180 days after TCRalphabeta/CD19-depleted stem cell transplant. The receptor was derived from a male patient aged 10 to 17 who had a stem cell transplant for acute lymphoblastic leukemia, so the T cells may come from the graft donor. The CDR3 here is CASSQDPRWEQYF. CDR3 bases: TGCGCCAGCAGCCAGGATCCGCGTTGGGAGCAGTACTTC.